The subject of this entry is one TCR beta chain. What it recognizes is unknown. This entry comes from a study of cytomegalovirus exposure and HLA in healthy donors. Study-level results: Associated with cytomegalovirus, according to the listing, were 164 TCR beta chains. Most TCR sequences showed up rarely, but some public TCRs showed up in many donors. Upon later analysis, HLA-associated TCR beta chains proved more clonally expanded than other, equally common chains.

Although they were nominally healthy when sampled, donors likely had unrecorded immune exposures. Researchers ran the PCR with 60 Vbeta and 13 Jbeta primers. Clones were sequenced by immunoSEQ multiplex PCR, and TCRdb holds only the in-frame ones, with some missing. Of tens of thousands of clones listed, approximately 87% are singletons. The germline V gene has CDR1 SNHLY and CDR2 FYNNEI. Trimming removed 1 base from V and 2 bases from J, with 15 bases in between. The CDR3 runs 16 residues. The sequence derives from a boy younger than 18 in good health and CMV-seronegative. Sequencing used PBMCs. This chain connects TRBV2 to TRBJ2-7; a possible D gene is TRBD1 (5 bases). The CDR3 coding sequence is TGTGCCAGCAGTGAAGGTGCGACAGAGATCGCCTACGAGCAGTACTTC. Residues: CASSEGATEIAYEQYF.